This record covers a single TCR beta chain. The CDR3 is 19 amino acids. Losses at the gene ends were 1 base for V and 3 bases for J; bases not matched to a gene: 9. Germline values: CDR1 SGHAT, CDR2 FQNNGV. The sample comes from a study of blood T cell repertoires in COVID-19. Study details: Samples came from the United States, Italy and Spain, spanning acute and convalescent COVID-19.

The method was immunoSEQ multiplex PCR; TCRdb's version includes in-frame clones alone and lacks a portion of them. The sample has about 290,000 clones, roughly nine tenths seen once. The V and J genes are TRBV11-2 and TRBJ2-1; 13 bases map to TRBD2. The sequence came from a woman between 35 and 50 years old who had recovered from COVID-19. Source material: PBMCs or T cells enriched from blood (not recorded which). The CDR3 region has the DNA TGTGCCAGCAGCTTAGTTCGCTGGACTAGCGGGAGTCTCTACAATGAGCAGTTCTTC. This sequence encodes CASSLVRWTSGSLYNEQFF.